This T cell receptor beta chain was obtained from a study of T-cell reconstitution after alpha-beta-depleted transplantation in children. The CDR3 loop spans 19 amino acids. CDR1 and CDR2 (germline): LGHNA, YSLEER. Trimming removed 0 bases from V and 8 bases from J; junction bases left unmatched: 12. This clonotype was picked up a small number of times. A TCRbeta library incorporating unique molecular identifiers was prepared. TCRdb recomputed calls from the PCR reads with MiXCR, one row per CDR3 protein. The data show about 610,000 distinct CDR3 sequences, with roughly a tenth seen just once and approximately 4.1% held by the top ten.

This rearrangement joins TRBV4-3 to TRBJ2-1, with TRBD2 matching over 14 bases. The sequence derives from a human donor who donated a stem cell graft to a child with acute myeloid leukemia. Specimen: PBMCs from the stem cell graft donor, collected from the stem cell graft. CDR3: CASSQDRPTAGLAGDEQFF. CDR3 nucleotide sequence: TGCGCCAGCAGCCAAGATCGGCCGACCGCGGGACTAGCGGGAGATGAGCAGTTCTTC.